This is a list of T cell receptor beta chains from one sample in a study of CD8+ T cells in alopecia areata. Sequencing was performed with immunoSEQ multiplex PCR; in TCRdb, only in-frame clones are kept and a portion is missing. In the table there are 140,000 to 150,000 clones, about two thirds of which are singletons. The specimen sequenced was CD8+ T cells sorted from blood. These receptors were taken from a human donor in good health. Both conserved end residues are part of each CDR3. The D gene is left open where the match is weak. The listing skips clone size in some rows; elsewhere it reads once, few, many or a size class.

V gene	D gene	J gene	clone size	CDR3 DNA	CDR3 protein
TRBV18	TRBD2	TRBJ2-7	.	TGTGCCAGCTCCCCTGCTAGCGGGAGCGGCTACGAGCAGTACTTC	CASSPASGSGYEQYF
TRBV19	.	TRBJ2-1	.	TGTGCCAGTAGTTCCCCCAGCTACAATGAGCAGTTCTTC	CASSSPSYNEQFF
TRBV7-6	TRBD1	TRBJ2-7	.	TGTGCCAGCAGCTCTCCCCCCGGACAGGGGGGATCCTACGAGCAGTACTTC	CASSSPPGQGGSYEQYF
TRBV5-1	TRBD2	TRBJ2-2	.	TGCGCCAGCAGCTTGGCCTTTTGGACTAGCGGCTCGAACACCGGGGAGCTGTTTTTT	CASSLAFWTSGSNTGELFF
TRBV6-5	TRBD1	TRBJ2-7	.	TGTGCCACGAGCAGGGGGCATGCAGAGCAGTACTTC	CATSRGHAEQYF
TRBV27	TRBD1	TRBJ1-1	.	TGTGCCACAAAAGACAGGGCCACTGAAGCTTTCTTT	CATKDRATEAFF
TRBV29-1	.	TRBJ2-1	.	TGCAGCGTTGAAGACCAAAGCTCCTACAATGAGCAGTTCTTC	CSVEDQSSYNEQFF
TRBV11-2	.	TRBJ2-7	few	TGTGCCAGCAGCTTAGAACAGACAGTTCCCCTTATCGAGCAGTACTTC	CASSLEQTVPLIEQYF
TRBV4-2	TRBD2	TRBJ2-1	few	TGTGCCAGCAGCCAAGATCGAAGCGGGACTCGCTACAATGAGCAGTTCTTC	CASSQDRSGTRYNEQFF
TRBV2	.	TRBJ2-3	few	TGTGCCATCCAGGCTGATACGCAGTATTTT	CAIQADTQYF
TRBV9	.	TRBJ2-5	few	TGTGCCAGCAGCGCGTCTGGACTCCAAGAGACCCAGTACTTC	CASSASGLQETQYF
TRBV6-5	TRBD1	TRBJ2-7	.	TGTGCCAGCAGTTTGACAGGGTTCGAGCAGTACTTC	CASSLTGFEQYF
TRBV20-1	.	TRBJ2-1	.	TGCAGTGCTAGAGCCTTGAACGGGCAGTTCTTC	CSARALNGQFF
TRBV27	.	TRBJ2-7	.	TGTGCCAGCAGTTTATCGAAAGGACTCTACGAGCAGTACTTC	CASSLSKGLYEQYF
TRBV5-6	.	TRBJ2-7	.	TGTGCCAGCAGGGCCTGGGGGACCTACGAGCAGTACTTC	CASRAWGTYEQYF
TRBV5-1	TRBD2	TRBJ2-1	.	TGCGCCAGCAGCTTGGCACTAGCGGGAGATGAGCAGTTCTTC	CASSLALAGDEQFF
TRBV6-5	.	TRBJ2-1	.	TGTGCCAGCAGTTACGACAGCAATGAGCAGTTCTTC	CASSYDSNEQFF
TRBV6-4	.	TRBJ2-3	.	TGTGCCAGCAGTGAAGGAGAGTTGGGACAGCAGTATTTT	CASSEGELGQQYF
TRBV11-2	.	TRBJ2-7	.	TGTGCCAGCAGCTTGGGGGACGTTACCTACGAGCAGTACTTC	CASSLGDVTYEQYF
TRBV29-1	.	TRBJ2-1	few	TGCAGCGTTGAAGGGGGCCTAAGCTCCTACAATGAGCAGTTCTTC	CSVEGGLSSYNEQFF
TRBV27	.	TRBJ2-5	.	TGTGCCAGCAGTCAACTAGGGCTTGAGACCCAGTACTTC	CASSQLGLETQYF
TRBV7-9	.	TRBJ2-1	.	TGTGCCAGCCCGATCCCGGGGGCCGTGGACAATGAGCAGTTCTTC	CASPIPGAVDNEQFF
TRBV9	.	TRBJ2-7	.	TGTGCCAGCAGCGTAGGAACGGGAGCTTACGAGCAGTACTTC	CASSVGTGAYEQYF
TRBV5-1	.	TRBJ2-7	.	TGCGCCAGCAGCTTGGCGGGACACTACGAGCAGTACTTC	CASSLAGHYEQYF
TRBV7-9	.	TRBJ2-7	.	TGTGCCAGCAGCTTCGGTAACGAGCAGTACTTC	CASSFGNEQYF
TRBV5-1	.	TRBJ2-2	.	TGCGCCAGCAGCTTGGAGGGGATTGACACCGGGGAGCTGTTTTTT	CASSLEGIDTGELFF
TRBV29-1	.	TRBJ2-6	few	TGCAGCGTCGTCGTACGGGGCCGCTCGGGTGGGGCCAACGTCCTGACTTTC	CSVVVRGRSGGANVLTF
TRBV7-2	.	TRBJ2-7	.	TGTGCCAGCAGCTTTACCCCTTCCTACGAGCAGTACTTC	CASSFTPSYEQYF
TRBV29-1	.	TRBJ1-1	once	TGCAGCGTTGAAGGTCGCTCTGAAGCTTTCTTT	CSVEGRSEAFF
TRBV19	TRBD2	TRBJ2-1	once	TGTGCCAGTAGTATTGGCGGGAGAGGTGAGCAGTTCTTC	CASSIGGRGEQFF
TRBV9	TRBD2	TRBJ2-3	once	TGTGCCAGCAGCGAGGAGGGTAGCGGGAACACAGATACGCAGTATTTT	CASSEEGSGNTDTQYF
TRBV28	.	TRBJ2-1	medium-sized	TGTGCCAGCAGCCATGATCGTTACAATGAGCAGTTCTTC	CASSHDRYNEQFF
TRBV30	.	TRBJ1-1	.	TGTGCCTGGAGTGTACCTCTGACAGGTATCCGCACTGAAGCTTTCTTT	CAWSVPLTGIRTEAFF
TRBV7-9	.	TRBJ2-1	.	TGTGCCAGCAAACTAGGGTCCAGTGAGCAGTTCTTC	CASKLGSSEQFF
TRBV9	.	TRBJ2-3	once	TGTGCCAGCAGCGTAGCGGGTAGAGTCCCAGATACGCAGTATTTT	CASSVAGRVPDTQYF
TRBV29-1	.	TRBJ2-5	few	TGCAGCGTTGAAAAAACCGAGGCCCAGTACTTC	CSVEKTEAQYF
TRBV29-1	.	TRBJ2-7	.	TGCAGCGTTCCGTCTGGTGGCGAGCAGTACTTC	CSVPSGGEQYF
TRBV2	.	TRBJ2-1	few	TGTGCCAGCAGTGTCGGCTTAAATGAGCAGTTCTTC	CASSVGLNEQFF
TRBV29-1	.	TRBJ2-1	.	TGCAGCGTCGAGGGGGATGAGCAGTTCTTC	CSVEGDEQFF
TRBV29-1	.	TRBJ2-7	few	TGCAGCGTGGGTACCCGGGGCAGAGCCTACGAGCAGTACTTC	CSVGTRGRAYEQYF
TRBV29-1	.	TRBJ2-3	.	TGCAGCGTTGAAGACAGGGAATGGAGCACAGATACGCAGTATTTT	CSVEDREWSTDTQYF
TRBV19	.	TRBJ1-1	.	TGTGCCAGTATACGGGGTGGTGAAGCTTTCTTT	CASIRGGEAFF
TRBV4-1	TRBD2	TRBJ2-5	.	TGCGCCAGCAGCCAAGGGGGGGGAACCCAAGAGACCCAGTACTTC	CASSQGGGTQETQYF
TRBV19	.	TRBJ1-2	.	TGTGCCACATTGAGGGGAGGCTACACCTTC	CATLRGGYTF
TRBV2	TRBD1	TRBJ2-3	.	TGTGCCAGCAGTCCGGACAGGGGCACAGATACGCAGTATTTT	CASSPDRGTDTQYF
TRBV7-9	.	TRBJ1-5	.	TGTGCCAGCAGCTTAAGTGGGGCTCAGCCCCAGCATTTT	CASSLSGAQPQHF
TRBV4-1	.	TRBJ2-3	.	TGCGCCAGCAGCCAAGGTTACAGCAGGGGATTTTCCCCAGATACGCAGTATTTT	CASSQGYSRGFSPDTQYF
TRBV27	TRBD1	TRBJ1-1	few	TGTGCCAGCAGTTTACAACAGGGGGCCGGCACTGAAGCTTTCTTT	CASSLQQGAGTEAFF
TRBV5-4	TRBD1	TRBJ2-1	.	TGTGCCAGCAGCTTAGGGACAGGGGGCTCGTGGGAGCAGTTCTTC	CASSLGTGGSWEQFF
TRBV25-1	.	TRBJ1-2	.	TGTGCCAGCAGTACCGGGCCTCCTTTTGACTATGGCTACACCTTC	CASSTGPPFDYGYTF
TRBV7-9	.	TRBJ2-5	.	TGTGCCAGCAGCTCAGCAGGGACCCAGTACTTC	CASSSAGTQYF
TRBV6-5	.	TRBJ2-7	.	TGTGCCAGCAGCGTAGGGAGCTCCTACGAGCAGTACTTC	CASSVGSSYEQYF
TRBV11-2	TRBD1	TRBJ2-7	.	TGTGCCAGCAGCCCGACAGGGGGCTACGAGCAGTACTTC	CASSPTGGYEQYF
TRBV25-1	TRBD1	TRBJ2-7	.	TGTGCCAGCAGTAGATGGGGGGACAGGGTTTACTACGAGCAGTACTTC	CASSRWGDRVYYEQYF
TRBV5-1	.	TRBJ2-1	.	TGCGCCAGCAGCTTGGCCTGGAGTACCTACAATGAGCAGTTCTTC	CASSLAWSTYNEQFF
TRBV5-1	.	TRBJ2-7	.	TGCGCCAGCAGCCAATCGGATGTTACCTTCTCCTACGAGCAGTACTTC	CASSQSDVTFSYEQYF
TRBV5-6	TRBD2	TRBJ2-3	.	TGTGCCAGCAGCGGAATTACTAGCGGGGCGGGAGATACGCAGTATTTT	CASSGITSGAGDTQYF